The rows below give T cell receptor beta chains drawn from one sample of a study of control samples from healthy donors and cancer patients. Libraries were prepared by immunoSEQ multiplex PCR; TCRdb keeps only in-frame clonotypes and omits some of them. The data hold around 130,000 clones, with around 93% observed a single time. The sample consisted of PBMCs. Source of these receptors: a man aged 50-60 years with head and neck cancer. Each CDR3 is given with its conserved first and last residue. Some rows mark clone size as missing; the rest say once, few, many or name a class of expanded clone.

J gene: TRBJ2-5
V gene: TRBV7-9
clone size: NA
CDR3 protein: CASQGPQETQYF

J gene: TRBJ2-1
V gene: TRBV4-1
clone size: NA
CDR3 protein: CASSPRLAGGLYNEQFF

J gene: TRBJ2-7
V gene: TRBV3-1/TRBV3-2
clone size: NA
CDR3 protein: CASSQSTVYEQYF

J gene: TRBJ2-5
V gene: TRBV5-1
clone size: once
CDR3 protein: CASSQDRRQETQYF

J gene: TRBJ2-7
V gene: TRBV5-4
clone size: NA
CDR3 protein: CASSLGTRGEQYF

J gene: TRBJ2-7
V gene: TRBV4-3
clone size: few
CDR3 protein: CASSRGGYEQYF

J gene: TRBJ1-5
V gene: TRBV30
clone size: NA
CDR3 protein: CAWREGRSNQPQHF

J gene: TRBJ2-4
V gene: TRBV18
clone size: NA
CDR3 protein: CASSRNRGRDIQYF

J gene: TRBJ1-4
V gene: TRBV5-1
clone size: NA
CDR3 protein: CASSLIGGPEKLFF

J gene: TRBJ2-2
V gene: TRBV7-2
clone size: NA
CDR3 protein: CASSLVVGRGGPGELFF

J gene: TRBJ2-2
V gene: TRBV7-2
clone size: NA
CDR3 protein: CASSLGGTANTGELFF

J gene: TRBJ2-2
V gene: TRBV7-2
clone size: NA
CDR3 protein: CASSRRPDTGELFF

J gene: TRBJ2-1
V gene: TRBV7-3
clone size: NA
CDR3 protein: CASSLTPSGGYNEQFF

J gene: TRBJ1-3
V gene: TRBV13
clone size: NA
CDR3 protein: CASSFASGNTIYF

J gene: TRBJ1-1
V gene: TRBV5-5
clone size: NA
CDR3 protein: CASSFRQGEAFF

J gene: TRBJ1-1
V gene: TRBV7-9
clone size: NA
CDR3 protein: CASSSWTGANTEAFF

J gene: TRBJ1-1
V gene: TRBV19
clone size: few
CDR3 protein: CASSPLGWTEAFF

J gene: TRBJ2-5
V gene: TRBV7-9
clone size: NA
CDR3 protein: CASSLGAGTGGQETQYF

J gene: TRBJ1-1
V gene: TRBV14
clone size: NA
CDR3 protein: CASSQVTGGFAEAFF

J gene: TRBJ2-1
V gene: TRBV6-2/TRBV6-3
clone size: NA
CDR3 protein: CASSRGQGLLFF

J gene: TRBJ2-2
V gene: TRBV5-1
clone size: NA
CDR3 protein: CASSFTGTSDTGELFF

J gene: TRBJ1-2
V gene: TRBV5-1
clone size: once
CDR3 protein: CASSLRGDGYGYTF

J gene: TRBJ2-3
V gene: TRBV5-1
clone size: NA
CDR3 protein: CASSLDRGADTQYF

J gene: TRBJ1-4
V gene: TRBV28
clone size: NA
CDR3 protein: CASSPGDRTKLFF

J gene: TRBJ2-7
V gene: TRBV5-6
clone size: NA
CDR3 protein: CASSIRTSGGYEQYF

J gene: TRBJ2-7
V gene: TRBV7-7
clone size: NA
CDR3 protein: CASSFTVIFGGRGSEGAYEQYF

J gene: TRBJ1-2
V gene: TRBV30
clone size: NA
CDR3 protein: CAWSEGFGYGYTF

J gene: TRBJ1-2
V gene: TRBV30
clone size: NA
CDR3 protein: CAGNDGIRRGYTF

J gene: TRBJ2-1
V gene: TRBV6-6
clone size: NA
CDR3 protein: CASSATLKSNEQFF

J gene: TRBJ2-7
V gene: TRBV11-3
clone size: NA
CDR3 protein: CASSLGGPPNYEQYF

J gene: TRBJ2-7
V gene: TRBV27
clone size: NA
CDR3 protein: CASSLQGSYEQYF

J gene: TRBJ2-1
V gene: TRBV10-3
clone size: NA
CDR3 protein: CAIGVGEQFF

J gene: TRBJ2-2
V gene: TRBV11-3
clone size: NA
CDR3 protein: CASSLRDRDTGELFF

J gene: TRBJ1-1
V gene: TRBV15
clone size: NA
CDR3 protein: CATGRTGTGNTEAFF

J gene: TRBJ2-2
V gene: TRBV9
clone size: once
CDR3 protein: CASSVVSSGGPGELFF

J gene: TRBJ1-6
V gene: TRBV20-1
clone size: NA
CDR3 protein: CSASSLRGFDSPLHF

J gene: TRBJ2-7
V gene: TRBV2
clone size: NA
CDR3 protein: CASRGTYEQYF

J gene: TRBJ1-6
V gene: TRBV6-2/TRBV6-3
clone size: NA
CDR3 protein: CASSPGTGGSALNSPLHF

J gene: TRBJ2-7
V gene: TRBV4-1
clone size: NA
CDR3 protein: CASRGTGTGGYEQYF